This T cell receptor (beta chain) was found in a study of cytomegalovirus exposure and HLA in healthy donors. With 60 Vbeta and 13 Jbeta primers, the PCR was carried out. Assay used: immunoSEQ multiplex PCR; TCRdb lists only in-frame clones, some missing. The sample contains over 150,000 clones, 70% to 80% of which appear only once. The sequenced sample was PBMCs. This TCR came from a man in his forties in good health and CMV-seronegative.

CDR3 coding DNA: TGTGCCAGCAGCATCGGGACAGCTAACTACGAGCAGTACTTC. This gives the protein CASSIGTANYEQYF. V gene TRBV9 combines with J gene TRBJ2-7; 7 positions agree with TRBD1. V shed 4 bases and J 3 bases; nucleotides not matched to a gene: 7. Germline CDR1 and CDR2: SGDLS and YYNGEE. The CDR3 is 14 residues long.